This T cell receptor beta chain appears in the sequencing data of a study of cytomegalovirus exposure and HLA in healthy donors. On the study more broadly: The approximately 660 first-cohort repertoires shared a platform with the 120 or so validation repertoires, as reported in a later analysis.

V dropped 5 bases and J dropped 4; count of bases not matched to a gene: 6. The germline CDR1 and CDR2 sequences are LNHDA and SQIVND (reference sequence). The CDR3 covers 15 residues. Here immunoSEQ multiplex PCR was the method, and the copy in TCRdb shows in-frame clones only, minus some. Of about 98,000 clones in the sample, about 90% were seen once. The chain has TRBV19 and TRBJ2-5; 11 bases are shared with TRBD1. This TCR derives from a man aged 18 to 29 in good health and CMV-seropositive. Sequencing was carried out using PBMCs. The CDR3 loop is CASSREDRGPETQYF. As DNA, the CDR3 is TGTGCCAGTAGTCGCGAGGACAGGGGGCCAGAGACCCAGTACTTC.